This T cell receptor (beta chain) came from a study of T cell repertoires in MIS-A myocarditis. This table comes from immunoSEQ multiplex PCR, and its TCRdb copy is limited to in-frame clones, with some not included. The sample records 15,000 or so clones, around 70% being singletons. This CDR3 spans 15 amino acids. Germline V lookup: CDR1 MDHEN, CDR2 SYDVKM. What was sequenced was left ventricle heart tissue obtained at autopsy. The source is a young man with fulminant myocarditis from multisystem inflammatory syndrome in adults (MIS-A) after COVID-19. The J gene is TRBJ2-6, the V gene TRBV28; TRBD1 or TRBD2 may be the D gene (5 bases each). The CDR3 spells CAGGDRGEGANVLTF. For the CDR3, the DNA is TGTGCGGGTGGGGACCGCGGAGAGGGGGCCAACGTCCTGACTTTC.